A selection of T cell receptor beta chains follows, all from one sample in a study of beta chain features in type 1 diabetes. Libraries were prepared by immunoSEQ multiplex PCR; TCRdb keeps only in-frame clonotypes and omits some of them. The sample lists about 360,000 clones, roughly 13% occurring once. Sequencing used naive CD4+ T cells from blood. All receptors derive from a man in his late teens or twenties in good health. Each CDR3 is given with its conserved first and last residue. The D gene is left open where the match is weak. Clone sizes are given selectively: once, few, many, or a class where the clone is expanded.

J gene	V gene	clone size	D gene	CDR3 DNA	CDR3 protein
TRBJ2-7	TRBV28	-	-	TGTGCCAGCAGTTTATCCCCGGGCGAGCAGTACTTC	CASSLSPGEQYF
TRBJ1-5	TRBV30	-	TRBD1	TGTGCCTGGAGTCCCTACGGACAGGGGAAAGTCCAGCCCCAGCATTTT	CAWSPYGQGKVQPQHF
TRBJ1-1	TRBV10-3	few	-	TGTGCCATCAGTGAGGGGCAGGGCGGCACTGAAGCTTTCTTT	CAISEGQGGTEAFF
TRBJ1-1	TRBV7-9	-	-	TGTGCCAGCAGCTTACAGGGAATTCTGGACACTGAAGCTTTCTTT	CASSLQGILDTEAFF
TRBJ2-6	TRBV18	few	-	TGTGCCAGCTCACCATCCGGGGCTGGGGCCAACGTCCTGACTTTC	CASSPSGAGANVLTF
TRBJ2-4	TRBV6-6	few	-	TGTGCCAGCAGCCGAGGGACGGGAGCCATTCAGTACTTC	CASSRGTGAIQYF
TRBJ2-3	TRBV7-3	-	TRBD2	TGTGCCAGCAGCTTAATGGCTTTCCCGGCGGGGGGGGTAGATACGCAGTATTTT	CASSLMAFPAGGVDTQYF
TRBJ2-1	TRBV6-1	-	-	TGTGCCAGCAGTAATGACAGGCTGCTTGAGCAGTTCTTC	CASSNDRLLEQFF
TRBJ1-5	TRBV4-1	few	-	TGCGCCAGCAGCCAAGACGGTGGTCGACAGCCCCAGCATTTT	CASSQDGGRQPQHF
TRBJ2-5	TRBV30	-	-	TGTGCCTGGACTCACGGGATGCGGGAGACCCAGTACTTC	CAWTHGMRETQYF